Presented here are 21 T cell receptor beta chains from one specimen sequenced in a study of blood T cells in healthy people across ages. Primed by a sample-barcoded 5' primer and a J-beta primer mix, a second PCR proceeded for about 7 to 12 cycles. TCRdb re-derived calls from the 5' RACE reads in MiXCR, one entry per CDR3 protein. The sample contains 2 million or so distinct CDR3 sequences, around 50% of which appear only once. Sequencing was done on a sample of blood. The source is a woman aged 40 to 50 in good health.

A single count supports this clonotype. The chain couples TRBV3-1 to TRBJ1-4; 10 bases agree with TRBD1. The CDR3 covers 16 residues. The germline V gene has CDR1 LGHDT and CDR2 YNNKEL (reference sequence). The J segment lost 7 bases and the V segment lost 3 bases, leaving 8 bases of the junction unmatched. The CDR3 coding sequence is TGTGCCAGCAGCCATCTCCGGGACAGGGGATTTGAAAAACTGTTTTTT. Its translation: CASSHLRDRGFEKLFF.

The rearrangement links TRBV5-1 to TRBJ2-3; no firm D call. CDR1 is SGHRS and CDR2 is YFSETQ in the germline V gene. Between the trimmed V and J ends, which lost 0 bases and 2 bases, there was a span of 10 bases. This CDR3 is 15 amino acids long. The CDR3 here is CASSLALLHTDTQYF. In DNA, the CDR3 is TGCGCCAGCAGCTTGGCGCTACTCCACACAGATACGCAGTATTTT.

There are a few counts of this clonotype. This rearrangement joins TRBV12-3 or TRBV12-4 to TRBJ2-7, with 7 bases lining up with TRBD1. CDR3 length equals 13 residues. V was clipped by 5 bases and J by 4 bases; unmatched bases: 5. The CDR3 here is CASSGAGGYEQYF. DNA of the CDR3: TGTGCCAGCAGTGGGGCAGGGGGTTACGAGCAGTACTTC.

The chain carries TRBV5-6 and TRBJ1-5; perhaps TRBD1 as D (6 bases). Germline loops: CDR1 SGHDT, CDR2 YYEEEE. The CDR3 loop spans 15 amino acids. V was trimmed by 5 bases and J by 2 bases, leaving 14 bases between them. The CDR3 reads CASSSRGHGNQPQHF. The CDR3 DNA follows: TGTGCCAGCAGTTCCAGGGGTCATGGCAATCAGCCCCAGCATTTT.

The chain joins TRBV20-1 to TRBJ1-1, with 7 bases aligning to TRBD1. This CDR3 has 17 amino acids. CDR1 is DFQATT, CDR2 SNEGSKA, per germline (reference sequence). J gave up 0 bases and V 4 bases, and 14 bases lay outside the gene matches. This chain's CDR3 is CSATKQGSTTLNTEAFF. The CDR3 nucleotides read TGCAGTGCTACCAAACAGGGGTCAACCACCTTGAACACTGAAGCTTTCTTT.

In this sample, this clonotype turned up a few times. The rearrangement links TRBV7-9 to TRBJ2-5, with D unresolved. Between the trimmed V and J ends, which lost 1 base and 7 bases, there was a span of 7 bases. The germline V gene encodes CDR1 SEHNR and CDR2 FQNEAQ (reference sequence). The CDR3 is made up of 12 amino acids. CDR3 coding DNA: TGTGCCAGCAGCTTAGGGTCGGGGACCCAGTACTTC. Encoded protein: CASSLGSGTQYF.

The chain employs TRBV3-1 and TRBJ2-3; 14 nucleotides line up with TRBD2. Germline V lookup: CDR1 LGHDT, CDR2 YNNKEL (reference sequence). The CDR3 has 19 residues. Trimming cost V 3 bases and J 1 base; bases outside gene matches: 9. The CDR3 bases are TGTGCCAGCAGCCATAAGGGACTAGCGGGGGCTACCGGCACAGATACGCAGTATTTT. The encoded protein is CASSHKGLAGATGTDTQYF.

The V call is TRBV20-1, the J call TRBJ2-3, with 8 bases aligning to TRBD2. The CDR3 has 14 residues. The V gene end was trimmed by 2 bases and the J gene end by 2 bases; junction bases not matched to a gene: 3. Germline CDR1 DFQATT, CDR2 SNEGSKA (reference sequence). CDR3 in DNA: TGCAGTGCTAGACGGGGGGGCTACACAGATACGCAGTATTTT. Encoded protein: CSARRGGYTDTQYF.

V is TRBV24-1 and J is TRBJ1-5, with D possibly matching TRBD1 (5 bases). This CDR3 is 14 amino acids long. Deletions cut 7 bases from V and 1 base from J, with 10 bases between. CDR1 and CDR2 from the germline V gene are KGHDR and SFDVKD. CDR3 nucleotide sequence: TGTGCCACCAGAGCCGGGGGGAGCAATCAGCCCCAGCATTTT. Translation gives CATRAGGSNQPQHF.

The chain is built from TRBV12-3 or TRBV12-4 and TRBJ2-3; TRBD2 matches at 9 bases. J gave up 2 bases and V 4 bases, and 4 bases lay outside the gene matches. The CDR3 has 15 amino acids. The CDR3 is CASSSQREATDTQYF. CDR3 DNA sequence: TGTGCCAGCAGTTCGCAGCGGGAGGCCACAGATACGCAGTATTTT.

The V gene is TRBV6-2 or TRBV6-3, the J gene TRBJ2-1, with 7 bases identical to TRBD2. Per germline, CDR1 MNHEY and CDR2 SVGEGT. The length of the CDR3 is 17 residues. J was trimmed by 3 bases and V by 2 bases; bases with no gene match: 10. The CDR3, as DNA: TGTGCCAGCAGTTACGGTTCGGGAGCGGGGTACTACAATGAGCAGTTCTTC. As protein: CASSYGSGAGYYNEQFF.

The chain uses TRBV5-1 and TRBJ1-2; D perhaps matches TRBD1 (6 bases). Trimming pared 3 bases from V and 8 bases from J, leaving 17 bases between. Germline V lookup: CDR1 SGHRS, CDR2 YFSETQ. The CDR3 is 14 amino acids. The CDR3 bases are TGCGCCAGCAGCTCGAGCGGGACAACCGGCGGCTACACCTTC. Its translation: CASSSSGTTGGYTF.

CDR3 DNA: TGCAGCGTCCTCGAAGGACAGTACTATGGCTACACCTTC. This translates into CSVLEGQYYGYTF. V gene TRBV29-1 combines with J gene TRBJ1-2; tentatively, D is TRBD1 (6 bases). Germline V gene data show CDR1 as SQVTM and CDR2 as ANQGSEA. Between the trimmed V and J ends, which lost 6 bases and 3 bases, there was a span of 14 bases. The CDR3 runs 13 residues. Supplemented by reference TRBV29-1 and TRBJ1-2, the full variable domain reads SAVISQKPSRDICQRGTSLTIQCQVDSQVTMMFWYRQQPGQSLTLIATANQGSEATYESGFVIDKFPISRPNLTFSTLTVSNMSPEDSSIYLCSVLEGQYYGYTFGSGTRLTVV.

The rearrangement uses TRBV2 and TRBJ1-4; TRBD1 aligns across 7 bases. Trimming cost V 5 bases and J 8 bases; bases outside gene matches: 8. The CDR3 is made up of 14 amino acids. Germline CDR1 SNHLY, CDR2 FYNNEI. The CDR3 protein is CASSSSGQREKLFF. The CDR3, as DNA: TGTGCCAGCAGTTCCTCGGGACAGAGAGAAAAACTGTTTTTT.

To note about this clonotype: The junction and the germline gene differ at one end; a read error may be behind it. The V and J genes are TRBV3-1 and TRBJ2-7; D remains ambiguous. The germline V gene has CDR1 LGHDT and CDR2 YNNKEL (reference sequence). CDR3 length: 12 residues. Written as DNA, the CDR3 is TGTGCCGGCAGCCAAAACCTCTACGAGCAGTACTTC. Translated: CAGSQNLYEQYF.

The chain joins TRBV11-2 to TRBJ2-1; D assignment may be TRBD1 or TRBD2 (6 bases each). V shed 8 bases and J shed 9 bases, with 17 bases lying between them. Germline CDR1 is SGHAT and CDR2 is FQNNGV. The CDR3 length is 13 residues. CDR3 sequence (DNA): TGTGCCAGCCTCGGCCGGGGGCGGTTTGAGCAGTTCTTC. As protein: CASLGRGRFEQFF.

V usage is TRBV6-1 and J usage is TRBJ1-2; possible D gene TRBD1, 6 bases. V shed 8 bases and J shed 2 bases, with 18 bases lying between them. Germline-derived CDR1 and CDR2 are MNHNS and SASEGT. This CDR3 has 15 amino acids. The CDR3 DNA sequence: TGTGCCAGCCTACGCCGGGACAAGTCCAACTATGGCTACACCTTC. This sequence encodes CASLRRDKSNYGYTF.

The chain links TRBV15 to TRBJ2-5; the D gene is possibly TRBD2 (6 bases). CDR1 LNHNV and CDR2 YYDKDF come from the germline V gene (reference sequence). Trimming took 0 bases from V and 5 from J, leaving 7 bases between them. The CDR3 contains 13 residues. The CDR3 bases are TGTGCCACCAGCAGAGAAGGGAGGGAGACCCAGTACTTC. Its translation is CATSREGRETQYF.

The J gene is TRBJ2-1, the V gene TRBV6-2 or TRBV6-3; 8 positions match TRBD2. This CDR3 comprises 19 residues. CDR1 is MNHEY, CDR2 SVGEGT, per germline. Germline trimming cut 5 bases from V and 7 bases from J; bases unmatched to any gene: 22. Written as DNA, the CDR3 is TGTGCCAGCAGTCCATCTCCCTTACTAGCGGAGGGGATAAAGAATGAGCAGTTCTTC. Translating gives CASSPSPLLAEGIKNEQFF.

The chain recombines TRBV2 with TRBJ2-3; 10 nucleotides match TRBD1. V was clipped by 4 bases and J by 2 bases; unmatched bases: 6. The CDR3 length is 16 residues. Looked up from germline, CDR1 is SNHLY and CDR2 is FYNNEI. The chain's CDR3 is CASSVRGQGPTDTQYF. In nucleotides, the CDR3 is TGTGCCAGCAGTGTAAGGGGACAGGGGCCCACAGATACGCAGTATTTT.

This clonotype was detected only a few times. This sequence joins TRBV7-2 and TRBJ2-4, with 8 bases fitting TRBD2. The germline V gene encodes CDR1 SGHTA and CDR2 FQGNSA. Trimming took 5 bases from V and 13 from J; bases not matched to a gene: 10. CDR3 length: 13 residues. CDR3 sequence (DNA): TGTGCCAGCAGCCCGTTCCCCGCGGGGGGCCAGTACTTC. It yields the protein CASSPFPAGGQYF.